What follows are 2 T cell receptor beta chains derived from one specimen sequenced in a study of monozygotic twins with inflammatory bowel disease. TCRdb reworked the 5' RACE reads into one entry per CDR3 protein, no DNA. This sample's clone table lists fewer than 550,000 distinct CDR3 sequences. Sequenced sample: blood. These receptors came from a human donor with ulcerative colitis or Crohn's disease, or a healthy co-twin of an affected twin (not recorded which).

This chain uses TRBV20-1 with TRBJ2-1; TCRdb's D gene call, TRBD2, goes unchecked for lack of DNA. The V gene's germline CDR1 is DFQATT and CDR2 SNEGSKA (reference sequence). This CDR3 is built from 15 residues. The CDR3 loop is CSARYSGGAYNEQFF.

The genes are TRBV5-6 and TRBJ1-1; TCRdb outputs TRBD1, but without DNA this stays unchecked. Germline V CDR1 and CDR2: SGHDT, YYEEEE. The CDR3 runs 14 residues. CDR3 region: CASSKQGMNTEAFF.